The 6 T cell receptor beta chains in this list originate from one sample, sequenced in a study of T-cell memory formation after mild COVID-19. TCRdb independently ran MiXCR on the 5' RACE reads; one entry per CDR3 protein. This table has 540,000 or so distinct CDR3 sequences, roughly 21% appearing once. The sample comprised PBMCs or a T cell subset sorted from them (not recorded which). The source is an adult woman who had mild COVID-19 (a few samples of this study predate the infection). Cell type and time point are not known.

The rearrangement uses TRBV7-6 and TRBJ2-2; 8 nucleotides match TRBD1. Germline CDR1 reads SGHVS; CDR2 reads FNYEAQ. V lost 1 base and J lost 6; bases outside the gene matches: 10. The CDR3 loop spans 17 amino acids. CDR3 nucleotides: TGTGCCAGCAGCTTAGAGTTAGGACAGGGCGTTTCCGGGGAGCTGTTTTTT. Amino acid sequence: CASSLELGQGVSGELFF.

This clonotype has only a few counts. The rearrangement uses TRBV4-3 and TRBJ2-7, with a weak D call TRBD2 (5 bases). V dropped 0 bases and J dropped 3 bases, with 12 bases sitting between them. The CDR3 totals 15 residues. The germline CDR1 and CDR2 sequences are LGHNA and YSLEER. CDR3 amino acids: CASSQDAGGGYEQYF. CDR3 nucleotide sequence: TGCGCCAGCAGCCAAGATGCCGGAGGCGGCTACGAGCAGTACTTC.

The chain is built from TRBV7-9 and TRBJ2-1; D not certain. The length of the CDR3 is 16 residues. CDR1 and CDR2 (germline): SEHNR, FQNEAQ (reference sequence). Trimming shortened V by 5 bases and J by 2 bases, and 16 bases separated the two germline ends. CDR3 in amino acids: CASSPGGPWAYNEQFF. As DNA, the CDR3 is TGTGCCAGCAGCCCAGGTGGACCGTGGGCCTACAATGAGCAGTTCTTC.

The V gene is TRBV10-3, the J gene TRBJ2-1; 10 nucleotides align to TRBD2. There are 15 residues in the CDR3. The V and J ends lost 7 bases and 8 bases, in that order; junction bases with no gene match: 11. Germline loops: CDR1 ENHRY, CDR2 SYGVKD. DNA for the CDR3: TGTGCCATCACCAGCTCGGCTAGCGGGGGACATGAGCAGTTCTTC. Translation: CAITSSASGGHEQFF.

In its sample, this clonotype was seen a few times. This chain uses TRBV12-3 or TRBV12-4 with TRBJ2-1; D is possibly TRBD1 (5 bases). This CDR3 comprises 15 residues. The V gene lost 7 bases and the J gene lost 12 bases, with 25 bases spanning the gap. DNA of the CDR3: TGTGCCAGCACCCTCGGGTCTGGGGCCATTTACGTGCAGTTCTTC. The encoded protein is CASTLGSGAIYVQFF.

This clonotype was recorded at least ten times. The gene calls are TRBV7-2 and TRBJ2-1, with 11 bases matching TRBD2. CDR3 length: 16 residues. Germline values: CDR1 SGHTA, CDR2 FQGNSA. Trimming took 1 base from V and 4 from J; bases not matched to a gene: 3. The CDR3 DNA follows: TGTGCCAGCAGCTTAGGCGGGACTAGCGGATACAATGAGCAGTTCTTC. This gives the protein CASSLGGTSGYNEQFF.